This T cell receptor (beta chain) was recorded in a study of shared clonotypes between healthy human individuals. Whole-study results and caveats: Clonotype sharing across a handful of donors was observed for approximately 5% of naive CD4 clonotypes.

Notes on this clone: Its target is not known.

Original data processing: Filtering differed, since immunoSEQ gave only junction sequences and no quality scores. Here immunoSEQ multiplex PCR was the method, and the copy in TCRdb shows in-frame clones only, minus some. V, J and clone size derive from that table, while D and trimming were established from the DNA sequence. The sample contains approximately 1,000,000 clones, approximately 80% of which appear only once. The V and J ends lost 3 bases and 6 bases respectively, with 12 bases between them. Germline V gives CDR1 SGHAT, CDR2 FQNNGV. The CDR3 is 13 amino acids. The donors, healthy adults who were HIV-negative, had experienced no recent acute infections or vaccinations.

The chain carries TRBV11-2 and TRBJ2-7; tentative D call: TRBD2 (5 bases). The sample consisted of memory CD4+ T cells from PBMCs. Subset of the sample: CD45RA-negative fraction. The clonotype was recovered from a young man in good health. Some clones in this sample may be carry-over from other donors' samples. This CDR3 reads CASSFGDIPEQYF. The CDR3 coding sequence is TGTGCCAGCAGCTTCGGGGATATCCCCGAGCAGTACTTC. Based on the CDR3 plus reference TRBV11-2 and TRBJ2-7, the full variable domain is EAGVAQSPRYKIIEKRQSVAFWCNPISGHATLYWYQQILGQGPKLLIQFQNNGVVDDSQLPKDRFSAERLKGVDSTLKIQPAKLEDSAVYLCASSFGDIPEQYFGPGTRLTVT.